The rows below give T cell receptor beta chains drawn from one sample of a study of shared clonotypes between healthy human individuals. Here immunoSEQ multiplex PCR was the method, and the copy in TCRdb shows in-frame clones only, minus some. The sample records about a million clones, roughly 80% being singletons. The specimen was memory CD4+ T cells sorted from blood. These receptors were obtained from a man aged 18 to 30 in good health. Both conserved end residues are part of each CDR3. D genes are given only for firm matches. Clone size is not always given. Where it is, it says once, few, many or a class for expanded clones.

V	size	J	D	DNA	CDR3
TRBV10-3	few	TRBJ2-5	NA	TGTGCCATCAGTGAGGCCGCCCTCGGAGAGACCCAGTACTTC	CAISEAALGETQYF
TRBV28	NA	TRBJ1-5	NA	TGTGCCAGCGGGAGTTTGGGGGGGGTTACAGGTCAGCCCCAGCATTTT	CASGSLGGVTGQPQHF
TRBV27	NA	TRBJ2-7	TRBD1	TGTGCCAGCAGTTTAAAGGGGACAGGTCCCTACGAGCAGTACTTC	CASSLKGTGPYEQYF
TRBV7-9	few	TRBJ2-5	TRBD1	TGTGCCAGCAGCTACGGACAGGGGGCGATCGAAACCCAGTACTTC	CASSYGQGAIETQYF
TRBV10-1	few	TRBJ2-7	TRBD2	TGCGCCAGCAGTGAGACGATCGGGGGGGGATACGAGCAGTACTTC	CASSETIGGGYEQYF
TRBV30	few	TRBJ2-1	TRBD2	TGTGTCGGGGAAGCGGGGAGAGCCTACAATGAGCAGTTCTTC	CVGEAGRAYNEQFF
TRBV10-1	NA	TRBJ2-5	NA	TGCGCCAGCAGTAGATCTTACCAAGAGACCCAGTACTTC	CASSRSYQETQYF
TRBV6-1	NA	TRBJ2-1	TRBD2	TGTGCCAGCCGGACTAGCGGGGCTGATGAGCAGTTCTTC	CASRTSGADEQFF
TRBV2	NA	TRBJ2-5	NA	TGTGCCAGCAGGGATACAGCGTACCAAGAGACCCAGTACTTC	CASRDTAYQETQYF
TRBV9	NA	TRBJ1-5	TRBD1	TGTGCCAGCAGCGCTGAACCACAGGGGGTAAATCAGCCCCAGCATTTT	CASSAEPQGVNQPQHF
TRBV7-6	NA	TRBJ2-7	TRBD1	TGTGCCAGCAGCTCACAGGGGGCCCAAGACCACGAGCAGTACTTC	CASSSQGAQDHEQYF
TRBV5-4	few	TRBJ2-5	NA	TGTGCCAGCAGCTTGGACCCCCAAGAGACCCAGTACTTC	CASSLDPQETQYF
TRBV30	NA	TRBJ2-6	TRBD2	TGTGCCTGGAGTGTGAGCGGGAGGAGCTCTGGGGCCAACGTCCTGACTTTC	CAWSVSGRSSGANVLTF
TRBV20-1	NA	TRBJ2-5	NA	TGCAGTGCCCATCGGGAGACCCAGTACTTC	CSAHRETQYF
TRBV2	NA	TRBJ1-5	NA	TGTGCCAGTCGGGAGGGGTGGAGCAATCAGCCCCAGCATTTT	CASREGWSNQPQHF
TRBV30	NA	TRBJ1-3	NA	TGTGCCTGGAGCGTTACAAGCTCTGGAAACACCATATATTTT	CAWSVTSSGNTIYF
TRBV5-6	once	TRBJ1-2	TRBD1	TGTGCCAGCAGCCCGGGACAGGGGGTCGGCTATGGCTACACCTTC	CASSPGQGVGYGYTF
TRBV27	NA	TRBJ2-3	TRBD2	TGTGCCAGCAGCAGGGACTACTTCACGCAGTATTTT	CASSRDYFTQYF
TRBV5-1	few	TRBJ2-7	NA	TGCGCCAGCAGCGTACAGGGCTCCTACGAGCAGTACTTC	CASSVQGSYEQYF
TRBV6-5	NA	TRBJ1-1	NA	TGTGCCAGCAGTTACGATGCGACGATCACTGAAGAAGCTTTCTTT	CASSYDATITEEAFF
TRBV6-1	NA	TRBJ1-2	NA	TGTGCCAGCAGTGAGGGCAGGGGCTATGGCTACACCTTC	CASSEGRGYGYTF
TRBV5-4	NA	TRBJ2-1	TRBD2	TGTGCCAGCAGCCCCCGGGGGGGTTCCGCTAGCGGGATGTATAGTGAGCAGTTCTTC	CASSPRGGSASGMYSEQFF
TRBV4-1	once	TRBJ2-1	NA	TGCGCCAGCAGCCAAGGGCTCCTGCGCCCGAGCTCCTACAATGAGCAGTTCTTC	CASSQGLLRPSSYNEQFF
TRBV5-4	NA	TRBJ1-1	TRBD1	TGTGCCAGCAGCGAGCCCGGGACAGGTGGGACTGAAGCTTTCTTT	CASSEPGTGGTEAFF
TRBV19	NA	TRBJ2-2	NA	TGTGCCAGTAGTATAGACAGGGCGGGCGGGGAGCTGTTTTTT	CASSIDRAGGELFF
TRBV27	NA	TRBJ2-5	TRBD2	TGTGCCAGCAGTCCGCGAAATAGACTAGCGGGAGAAGGGACCCAGTACTTC	CASSPRNRLAGEGTQYF
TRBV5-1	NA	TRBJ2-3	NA	TGCGCCAGCAGCGCGATATTGGGCACAGATACGCAGTATTTT	CASSAILGTDTQYF
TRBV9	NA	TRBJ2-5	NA	TGTGCCAGCAGCGGTCCTCTTTCCTCGGAGACCCAGTACTTC	CASSGPLSSETQYF
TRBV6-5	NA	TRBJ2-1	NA	TGTGCCAGCACTGGGGGGACCAACAGGGAGCAGTTCTTC	CASTGGTNREQFF
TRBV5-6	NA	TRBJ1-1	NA	TGTGCCAGCAGCGGACGGGCGGGCGAAGCTTTCTTT	CASSGRAGEAFF
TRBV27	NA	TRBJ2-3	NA	TGTGCCAGCAGTTTCGGGGCAAGCACAGATACGCAGTATTTT	CASSFGASTDTQYF
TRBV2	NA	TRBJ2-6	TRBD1	TGTGCCAGCACCGACAGGGTTGGGGCCAACGTCCTGACTTTC	CASTDRVGANVLTF
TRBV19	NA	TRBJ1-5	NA	TGTGCCAGTAGTATCGAGTGGGTAAATGGCAATCAGCCCCAGCATTTT	CASSIEWVNGNQPQHF
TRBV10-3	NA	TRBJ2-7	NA	TGTGCCACCGTCGGTGAGCAGGGAAAACGCGAGCAGTACTTC	CATVGEQGKREQYF
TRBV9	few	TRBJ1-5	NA	TGTGCCAGCAGCGTAGAGTCTGGGGCTAATCAGCCCCAGCATTTT	CASSVESGANQPQHF
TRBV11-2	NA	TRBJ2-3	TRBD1	TGTGCCAGCAGCGACAGGGGATTTGGCACAGATACGCAGTATTTT	CASSDRGFGTDTQYF